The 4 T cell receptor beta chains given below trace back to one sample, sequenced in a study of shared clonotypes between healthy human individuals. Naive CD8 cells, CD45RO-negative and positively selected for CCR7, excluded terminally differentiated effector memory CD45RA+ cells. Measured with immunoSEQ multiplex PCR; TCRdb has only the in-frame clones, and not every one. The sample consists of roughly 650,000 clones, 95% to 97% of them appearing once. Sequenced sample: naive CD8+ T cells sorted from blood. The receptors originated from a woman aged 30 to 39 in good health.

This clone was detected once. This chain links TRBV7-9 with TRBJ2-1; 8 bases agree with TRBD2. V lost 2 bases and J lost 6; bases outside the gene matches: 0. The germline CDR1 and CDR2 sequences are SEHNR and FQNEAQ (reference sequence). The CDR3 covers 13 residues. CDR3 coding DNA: TGTGCCAGCAGCTTACTAGCGGGCAATGAGCAGTTCTTC. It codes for CASSLLAGNEQFF.

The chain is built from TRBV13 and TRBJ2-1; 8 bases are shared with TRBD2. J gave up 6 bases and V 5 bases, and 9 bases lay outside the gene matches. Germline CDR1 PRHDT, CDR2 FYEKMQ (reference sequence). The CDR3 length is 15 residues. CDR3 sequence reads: CASSIREGLGNEQFF. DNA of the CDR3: TGTGCCAGCAGCATACGGGAGGGCCTAGGCAATGAGCAGTTCTTC. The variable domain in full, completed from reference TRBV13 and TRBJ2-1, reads AAGVIQSPRHLIKEKRETATLKCYPIPRHDTVYWYQQGPGQDPQFLISFYEKMQSDKGSIPDRFSAQQFSDYHSELNMSSLELGDSALYFCASSIREGLGNEQFFGPGTRLTVL.

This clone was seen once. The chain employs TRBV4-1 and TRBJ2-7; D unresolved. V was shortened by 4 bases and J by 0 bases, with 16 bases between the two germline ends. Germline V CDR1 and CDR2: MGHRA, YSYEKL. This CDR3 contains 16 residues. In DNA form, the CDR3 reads TGCGCCAGCAGCCCCGGTCGTCCTCGGAGCTCCTACGAGCAGTACTTC. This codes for CASSPGRPRSSYEQYF.

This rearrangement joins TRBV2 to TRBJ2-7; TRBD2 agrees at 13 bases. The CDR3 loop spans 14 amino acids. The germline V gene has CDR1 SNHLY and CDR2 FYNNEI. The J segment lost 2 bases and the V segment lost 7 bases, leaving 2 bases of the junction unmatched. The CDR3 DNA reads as TGTGCCAGCATAGGACTAGCGGGAGCCTACGAGCAGTACTTC. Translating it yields CASIGLAGAYEQYF.